The present entry profiles one T cell receptor (beta chain) with its context. Repertoires were generated with immunoSEQ multiplex PCR, while TCRdb's copy carries only in-frame clones and drops some. This table has about 140,000 clones, 80% appearing once. The sample originates from a study of blood T cell repertoires in COVID-19. The germline V gene has CDR1 SGDLS and CDR2 YYNGEE. The CDR3 consists of 14 residues. Trimming cost V 0 bases and J 4 bases; bases outside gene matches: 2. Sequenced: peripheral blood. The source of this sequence is a man between 65 and 85 years old who had recovered from COVID-19. The genes are TRBV9 and TRBJ1-2, with TRBD1 identical over 8 bases. The CDR3 loop is CASSVDGTGYGYTF. The CDR3 DNA is TGTGCCAGCAGCGTAGATGGGACAGGCTATGGCTACACCTTC.